This TCR beta chain stems from a study of T-cell memory formation after mild COVID-19. Study-level points and caveats: CD4+ contracting clones lay mainly in CM and EM, CD8+ ones in EMRA. In pre-infection memory, a portion of responding clones appeared, which suggested that cross-reactive memory joined. Whereas later expanders leaned CD4+, clones contracting day 15 to 85 showed a balanced CD4/CD8 makeup.

TCRdb used MiXCR to reprocess the 5' RACE reads, holding one entry per CDR3 protein. Of around 250,000 distinct CDR3 sequences in the sample, 15% to 20% were seen once. Remarks on this clonotype: The antigen remains undetermined.

V shed 2 bases and J shed 0 bases, with 10 bases lying between them. CDR3 size: 15 residues. CDR1 and CDR2 from the germline V gene are MGHDK and SYGVNS. The TCR comes from a man younger than 35 who had mild COVID-19 (a few samples of this study predate the infection). Cell type and time point are not known. Source material: PBMCs or a T cell subset sorted from them (not recorded which). V and J are TRBV25-1 and TRBJ1-1; the D is unclear. The CDR3 nucleotides read TGTGCCAGCAGTGAACCTAGTGTCATGAACACTGAAGCTTTCTTT. It specifies CASSEPSVMNTEAFF.